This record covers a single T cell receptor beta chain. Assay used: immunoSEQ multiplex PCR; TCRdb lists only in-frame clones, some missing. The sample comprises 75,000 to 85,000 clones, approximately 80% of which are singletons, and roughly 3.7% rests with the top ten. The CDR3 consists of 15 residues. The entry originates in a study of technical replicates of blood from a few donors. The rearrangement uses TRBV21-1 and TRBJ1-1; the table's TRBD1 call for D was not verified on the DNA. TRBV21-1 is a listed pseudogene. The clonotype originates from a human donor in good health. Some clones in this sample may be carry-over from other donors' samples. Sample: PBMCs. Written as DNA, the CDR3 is TGTGCCAGCAGCGGCCGGGACAGGGTGAACACTGAAGCTTTCTTT. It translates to CASSGRDRVNTEAFF.